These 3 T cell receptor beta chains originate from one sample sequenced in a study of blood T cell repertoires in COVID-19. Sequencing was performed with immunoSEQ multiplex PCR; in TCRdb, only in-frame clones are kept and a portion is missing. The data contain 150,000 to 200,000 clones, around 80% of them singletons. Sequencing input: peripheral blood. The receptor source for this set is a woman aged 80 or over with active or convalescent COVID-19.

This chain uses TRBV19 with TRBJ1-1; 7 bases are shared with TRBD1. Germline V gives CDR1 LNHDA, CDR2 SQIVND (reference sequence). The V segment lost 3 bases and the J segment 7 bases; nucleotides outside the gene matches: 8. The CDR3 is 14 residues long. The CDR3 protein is CASSMSRGQGEAFF. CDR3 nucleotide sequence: TGTGCCAGTAGTATGTCGAGGGGGCAAGGTGAAGCTTTCTTT.

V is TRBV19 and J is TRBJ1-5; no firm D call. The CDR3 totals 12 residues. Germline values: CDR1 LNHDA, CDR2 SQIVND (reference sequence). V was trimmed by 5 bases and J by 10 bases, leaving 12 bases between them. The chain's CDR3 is CASSEGLGPQHF. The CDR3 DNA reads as TGTGCCAGTAGTGAGGGCCTAGGCCCCCAGCATTTT.

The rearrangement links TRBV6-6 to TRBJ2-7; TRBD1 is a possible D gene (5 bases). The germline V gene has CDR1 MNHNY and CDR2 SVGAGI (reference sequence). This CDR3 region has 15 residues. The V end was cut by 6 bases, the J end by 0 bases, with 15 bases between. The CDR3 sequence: CASSYGVGDSYEQYF. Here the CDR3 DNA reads TGTGCCAGCAGCTACGGTGTAGGGGACTCCTACGAGCAGTACTTC.